The present T cell receptor (beta chain) was sequenced within a study of blood T cell repertoires in COVID-19. Germline-derived CDR1 and CDR2 are ENHRY and SYGVKD. The CDR3 totals 13 residues. The V end lost 2 bases, the J end lost 3 bases, and 7 bases lay between the germline ends. In the study's own analysis: Amplifying reference gene primers gave estimates of nucleated cell counts. Profiled with immunoSEQ multiplex PCR; TCRdb holds only in-frame clones, not every one. The V and J calls and clone size were taken over from that table, and D and trimming were inferred from the DNA. The data show about 50,000 clones, with 90% seen just once and 3.5% to 5% held by the top ten.

The V and J genes are TRBV10-3 and TRBJ1-2, with unresolved D. The sequencing sample was made of peripheral blood. The clonotype comes from a human donor in a cohort sampled during active COVID-19. CDR3 in DNA: TGTGCCATCAGTGAGCGGGGAGACTATGGCTACACCTTC. It is translated as CAISERGDYGYTF.